What follows is one T cell receptor (beta chain) and its context. Produced via immunoSEQ multiplex PCR; TCRdb's table is partial and in-frame only. The sample holds 200,000 to 250,000 clones, 80% seen once. These data belong to a study of blood T cell repertoires in COVID-19. Across the whole study: COVID-19 samples from acute and convalescent phases originated in the United States, Italy and Spain. Sample material is recorded as cDNA or gDNA derived from T cells, B-cell-depleted T cells, or PBMCs.

The specimen was peripheral blood. The receptor was isolated from a woman aged 70-85 years with acute or convalescent COVID-19.

CDR3 in DNA: TGTGCCAGCAGCCCCGGGACAGCAAATCAGCCCCAGCATTTT. Its translation is CASSPGTANQPQHF. This chain connects TRBV7-9 to TRBJ1-5; 7 bases agree with TRBD1. Germline CDR1 is SEHNR and CDR2 is FQNEAQ (reference sequence). The CDR3 is made up of 14 amino acids. The trim removed 5 bases at V and 4 bases at J, leaving 5 bases unmatched.